Below are 30 T cell receptor beta chains sequenced from a single sample in a study of CD4+ T cells in melanoma. Profiled with immunoSEQ multiplex PCR; TCRdb holds only in-frame clones, not every one. Of 13,000 or so clones listed, about 64% are singletons. The sequencing sample was made of cells from a culture (not recorded whether cultured in vitro). Every receptor here comes from a human donor with melanoma.

The V gene is TRBV4-1, the J gene TRBJ2-5; TRBD2 agrees at 10 bases. The CDR3 contains 14 residues. J gave up 4 bases and V 3 bases, and 2 bases lay outside the gene matches. The V gene's germline CDR1 is MGHRA and CDR2 YSYEKL. CDR3 in DNA: TGCGCCAGCAGCCAGACTAGCGGGCCAGAGACCCAGTACTTC. It translates to CASSQTSGPETQYF.

The chain employs TRBV4-2 and TRBJ1-1; D not certain. The CDR3 is 12 amino acids. Per the germline V gene, CDR1 is LGHNA and CDR2 is YNFKEQ. V was clipped by 4 bases and J by 1 base, with 4 bases between them. The CDR3 coding sequence is TGTGCCAGCAGCCCGAGGAACACTGAAGCTTTCTTT. It translates to CASSPRNTEAFF.

V gene TRBV7-9 combines with J gene TRBJ2-4; no reliable D call. V was shortened by 2 bases and J by 8 bases, with 13 bases between the two germline ends. CDR1 is SEHNR and CDR2 is FQNEAQ in the germline V gene (reference sequence). CDR3 length equals 14 residues. CDR3 sequence (DNA): TGTGCCAGCAGCTTACCAGGATTAGCCCACATTCAGTACTTC. Protein: CASSLPGLAHIQYF.

The V gene is TRBV10-3, the J gene TRBJ2-1; 8 nucleotides agree with TRBD1. The junction had 6 bases not matched to a gene; V was cut back by 8 bases and J by 9 bases. Germline V gene data show CDR1 as ENHRY and CDR2 as SYGVKD. CDR3 length: 12 residues. The CDR3 loop is CAIQNRGVEQFF. In DNA, the CDR3 is TGTGCCATCCAAAACAGGGGGGTTGAGCAGTTCTTC.

The chain couples TRBV7-2 to TRBJ1-6; possibly TRBD1 for D (5 bases). The V end lost 1 base, the J end lost 8 bases, and 12 bases lay between the germline ends. This CDR3 is built from 15 residues. CDR1 SGHTA and CDR2 FQGNSA come from the germline V gene. CDR3 in DNA: TGTGCCAGCAGCTTAGGCCAGGGACTGGATTCACCCCTCCACTTT. Its translation: CASSLGQGLDSPLHF.

The J gene is TRBJ2-1, the V gene TRBV6-5; the D gene is possibly TRBD1 (5 bases). This CDR3 has 12 amino acids. Germline CDR1 MNHEY, CDR2 SVGAGI. Trimming removed 6 bases at V and 7 bases at J, with 10 bases between. In DNA, the CDR3 is TGTGCCAGCAGCTCGACAGAGAATGAGCAGTTCTTC. It codes for CASSSTENEQFF.

V gene TRBV6-1 combines with J gene TRBJ2-3; D perhaps matches TRBD1 (6 bases). Per the germline V gene, CDR1 is MNHNS and CDR2 is SASEGT. The CDR3 covers 15 residues. The germline V and J ends were trimmed by 5 bases and 2 bases, with 14 bases remaining between them. In DNA form, the CDR3 reads TGTGCCAGCAGTTTCCTACAGGGAACCACAGATACGCAGTATTTT. The encoded protein is CASSFLQGTTDTQYF.

The V and J genes are TRBV19 and TRBJ2-1; 8 nucleotides agree with TRBD1. The CDR3 totals 14 residues. CDR1 and CDR2 from the germline V gene are LNHDA and SQIVND (reference sequence). J gave up 7 bases and V 1 base, and 3 bases lay outside the gene matches. CDR3 bases: TGTGCCAGTAGTATAGGTAACAGGGGGAATGAGCAGTTCTTC. It encodes CASSIGNRGNEQFF.

Note on this clone: A read error may produce the germline difference seen at one junction end. The CDR3 loop reads CAISATDGPDGYTF. For the CDR3, the DNA is TGTGCCATCAGTGCCACCGACGGGCCGGATGGCTACACCTTC. The J gene is TRBJ1-2, the V gene TRBV6-1; no definite D call. The CDR3 length is 14 residues. CDR1 MNHNS and CDR2 SASEGT come from the germline V gene.

Concerning this clone: At one end the junction does not follow the germline gene, possibly because of a read error. This chain joins TRBV7-3 and TRBJ2-7; D tentatively reads TRBD1 or TRBD2 (5 bases each). The germline gives CDR1 SGHTA, CDR2 FQGTGA. The length of the CDR3 is 12 residues. The CDR3 loop reads CASSLAPGTNSF. The CDR3 DNA reads as TGTGCCAGCAGCTTAGCCCCCGGGACGAATAGCTTC.

The chain joins TRBV5-8 to TRBJ2-1, with D possibly TRBD1 on 6 matching bases. This CDR3 comprises 15 residues. Trimming took off 4 bases at V and 7 bases at J, with 18 bases between the two ends. The V gene's germline CDR1 is SGHTS and CDR2 YDEGEE. The CDR3 is CASSGTGQRLNEQFF. In nucleotides, the CDR3 is TGTGCCAGCAGCGGGACGGGACAAAGACTTAATGAGCAGTTCTTC.

This clone was detected only once. This sequence joins TRBV7-6 and TRBJ1-2; TRBD1 matches 7 bases. Germline loops: CDR1 SGHVS, CDR2 FNYEAQ. The junction had 26 bases not matched to a gene; V was cut back by 2 bases and J by 2 bases. This CDR3 has 22 amino acids. The CDR3 protein is CASSLNSFWAGGGDRGNYGYTF. The DNA for the CDR3 is TGTGCCAGCAGCTTAAATTCATTTTGGGCCGGCGGGGGGGACAGAGGGAACTATGGCTACACCTTC.

The rearrangement links TRBV2 to TRBJ2-6; D perhaps matches TRBD1 (6 bases). CDR1 is SNHLY, CDR2 FYNNEI, per germline. The V gene lost 4 bases and the J gene lost 4 bases, with 14 bases spanning the gap. The CDR3 has 16 residues. This CDR3 reads CASSVGQLLGANVLTF. CDR3 nucleotide sequence: TGTGCCAGCAGTGTCGGACAGCTATTGGGGGCCAACGTCCTGACTTTC.

This clone was observed once. This chain joins TRBV29-1 and TRBJ2-7, with D unclear. The CDR3 totals 13 residues. CDR1 and CDR2 from the germline V gene are SQVTM and ANQGSEA. V was cut by 5 bases and J by 6 bases, with 17 bases left in between. Written as DNA, the CDR3 is TGCAGCGTTATATTAAGGGCGTTCGGCGAGCAGTACTTC. It specifies CSVILRAFGEQYF.

Only one count was recorded for this clone. CDR3 protein: CASSRGGAGETQYF. In DNA form, the CDR3 reads TGTGCCAGCAGCCGCGGGGGGGCGGGGGAGACCCAGTACTTC. The chain carries TRBV5-4 and TRBJ2-5; 9 bases match TRBD2. The CDR3 is 14 amino acids. Germline V gene lookup returns CDR1 SGHNT and CDR2 YYREEE (reference sequence). The V gene end was trimmed by 4 bases and the J gene end by 5 bases; junction bases not matched to a gene: 6.

The V gene is TRBV2, the J gene TRBJ2-3, with D perhaps TRBD1 or TRBD2 (6 bases each). The CDR3 is 14 residues long. V dropped 1 base and J dropped 6 bases, with 11 bases sitting between them. Germline V gene data show CDR1 as SNHLY and CDR2 as FYNNEI. Here the CDR3 reads CASSEGGGPDTQYF. The CDR3 DNA is TGTGCCAGCAGTGAAGGTGGGGGGCCTGATACGCAGTATTTT. The full variable domain, its missing parts supplied by reference TRBV2 and TRBJ2-3, is EPEVTQTPSHQVTQMGQEVILRCVPISNHLYFYWYRQILGQKVEFLVSFYNNEISEKSEIFDDQFSVERPDGSNFTLKIRSTKLEDSAMYFCASSEGGGPDTQYFGPGTRLTVL.

In DNA, the CDR3 is TGTGCCAGCTCACCCCCCAGGGGGACCTTCTACGAGCAGTACTTC. This gives the protein CASSPPRGTFYEQYF. The chain joins TRBV18 to TRBJ2-7, with 7 bases identical to TRBD1. CDR1 is KGHSH, CDR2 LQKENI, per germline. Unmatched junction bases numbered 8, after V lost 3 bases and J lost 3 bases. There are 15 residues in the CDR3.

The chain links TRBV19 to TRBJ1-2; D unclear. The V end was cut by 2 bases, the J end by 6 bases, with 16 bases between. The germline CDR1 and CDR2 sequences are LNHDA and SQIVND (reference sequence). The CDR3 contains 15 residues. CDR3 region: CASSITPGVGHGYTF. The DNA for the CDR3 is TGTGCCAGTAGTATAACGCCCGGGGTCGGTCATGGCTACACCTTC.

V gene TRBV11-3 combines with J gene TRBJ1-5; the D is unclear. The V end lost 1 base, the J end lost 7 bases, and 5 bases lay between the germline ends. This CDR3 contains 12 residues. CDR1 is SGHNT and CDR2 is YENEEA in the germline V gene. In DNA form, the CDR3 reads TGTGCCAGCAGCTTAGCAGGACAGCCCCAGCATTTT. Residues: CASSLAGQPQHF.

On this clone itself: Relative to the germline gene, one junction end is altered; a read error may explain this. The same CDR3 is also encoded by other DNA sequences in this sample. The J gene is TRBJ2-4, the V gene TRBV5-1, with D tentatively TRBD1 or TRBD2 (7 bases each). The length of the CDR3 is 14 residues. Per germline, CDR1 SGHRS and CDR2 YFSETQ. CDR3 DNA sequence: TGCGCTAGCAGACAGGGAGGGGCCAAAAACATTCAGTACTTC. This encodes CASRQGGAKNIQYF. Drawing the rest from reference TRBV5-1 and TRBJ2-4, the complete variable domain is KAGVTQTPRYLIKTRGQQVTLSCSPISGHRSVSWYQQTPGQGLQFLFEYFSETQRNKGNFPGRFSGRQFSNSRSEMNVSTLELGDSALYLCASRQGGAKNIQYFGAGTRLSVL.

The CDR3 here is CSVDTGGVNTEAFF. The CDR3 DNA sequence: TGCAGCGTCGATACGGGAGGGGTGAACACTGAAGCTTTCTTT. The chain combines TRBV29-1 with TRBJ1-1, with a possible D match to TRBD1 (5 bases). Trimming left V 6 bases short and J 0 bases short, with 14 bases between. CDR1 is SQVTM and CDR2 is ANQGSEA in the germline V gene. The CDR3 is 14 residues long.

V gene TRBV30 combines with J gene TRBJ2-1; no clear D gene. Looked up from germline, CDR1 is GTSNPN and CDR2 is SVGIG (reference sequence). Trimming left V 0 bases short and J 3 bases short, with 6 bases between. The CDR3 runs to 13 residues. The CDR3 sequence is CAWSVHSYNEQFF. The CDR3 nucleotides read TGTGCCTGGAGTGTACACAGCTACAATGAGCAGTTCTTC. The full variable domain, its missing parts supplied by reference TRBV30 and TRBJ2-1, is SQTIHQWPATLVQPVGSPLSLECTVEGTSNPNLYWYRQAAGRGLQLLFYSVGIGQISSEVPQNLSASRPQDRQFILSSKKLLLSDSGFYLCAWSVHSYNEQFFGPGTRLTVL.

The V and J genes are TRBV5-1 and TRBJ1-1; no definite D call. The CDR3 is made up of 14 amino acids. V lost 1 base and J lost 9, with 16 bases in between. Germline values: CDR1 SGHRS, CDR2 YFSETQ. CDR3 bases: TGCGCCAGCAGCTTGAATGGGCCAGATCAGCAAGCTTTCTTT. This gives the protein CASSLNGPDQQAFF.

The chain is built from TRBV7-2 and TRBJ2-1; no reliable D call. This CDR3 has 12 amino acids. Germline lookup yields CDR1 SGHTA and CDR2 FQGNSA. The V end lost 4 bases, the J end lost 9 bases, and 10 bases lay between the germline ends. CDR3: CASSSGLSEQFF. For the CDR3, the DNA is TGTGCCAGCAGCTCCGGCCTCAGTGAGCAGTTCTTC.

This clone was detected a few times. The CDR3 loop reads CASSHGRGLYNEQFF. The CDR3 DNA sequence: TGTGCCAGCAGCCATGGCAGGGGGTTGTACAATGAGCAGTTCTTC. This chain uses TRBV11-1 with TRBJ2-1; the match to TRBD1 covers 7 bases. This CDR3 is 15 amino acids long. Per germline, CDR1 SGHAT and CDR2 FQDESV (reference sequence). Losses at the gene ends were 5 bases for V and 4 bases for J; bases not matched to a gene: 8.

CDR3 residues: CASRRDALGGSPQHF. The DNA for the CDR3 is TGTGCCAGCAGGAGAGACGCGCTAGGGGGTTCGCCCCAGCATTTT. The chain carries TRBV6-1 and TRBJ1-5, with a possible D match to TRBD1 (6 bases). Trimming shortened V by 6 bases and J by 9 bases, and 21 bases separated the two germline ends. The CDR3 is 15 amino acids. Germline loops: CDR1 MNHNS, CDR2 SASEGT.

This clone was recorded a few times. This chain links TRBV2 with TRBJ1-1, with D tentatively TRBD1 (5 bases). Looked up from germline, CDR1 is SNHLY and CDR2 is FYNNEI. CDR3 size: 14 residues. The germline V and J ends were trimmed by 2 bases and 2 bases, with 9 bases remaining between them. The CDR3: CASSESRTNTEAFF. The CDR3 DNA sequence: TGTGCCAGCAGTGAATCCAGGACAAACACTGAAGCTTTCTTT.

This chain connects TRBV5-8 to TRBJ2-7; D call uncertain. Per germline, CDR1 SGHTS and CDR2 YDEGEE. The V end lost 5 bases, the J end lost 2 bases, and 11 bases lay between the germline ends. CDR3 length: 13 residues. In DNA, the CDR3 is TGTGCCAGCAGGGGAATCTATACCTACGAGCAGTACTTC. It codes for CASRGIYTYEQYF.

V gene TRBV19 combines with J gene TRBJ1-2; 7 positions agree with TRBD1. Germline CDR1 is LNHDA and CDR2 is SQIVND (reference sequence). V shed 2 bases, J shed 4 bases, and the junction held 7 bases outside the gene matches. This CDR3 comprises 15 residues. The CDR3: CASSIFPGQTYGYTF. The CDR3 DNA reads as TGTGCCAGTAGTATATTCCCGGGACAGACCTATGGCTACACCTTC.

In its sample, this clone ranks as medium-sized. The J gene is TRBJ1-1, the V gene TRBV19; a possible D gene is TRBD1 (6 bases). The ends were cut back, 4 bases at V and 4 bases at J, with 19 bases in the middle. In germline, CDR1 is LNHDA, CDR2 SQIVND (reference sequence). This CDR3 has 16 amino acids. The CDR3 coding sequence is TGTGCCAGTAGTACCGCGGGGGGGCGTCGGTTCACTGAAGCTTTCTTT. Amino acids: CASSTAGGRRFTEAFF.